Each of the 23 T cell receptor beta chains below was sequenced from the same sample in a study of response to subunit inactivated influenza vaccine. TCRdb called the RT-PCR reads again in MiXCR, with one record for every CDR3 protein. Of 500,000 to 600,000 distinct CDR3 sequences in the sample, over 10% were seen once. The specimen comprised PBMCs from blood, sampled more than 35 days after vaccination. The receptors were gathered from a man aged 50 to 59 who received an inactivated influenza vaccine.

V usage is TRBV5-1 and J usage is TRBJ2-3; D remains ambiguous. The V and J ends lost 1 base and 5 bases respectively, with 17 bases between them. Germline CDR1 is SGHRS and CDR2 is YFSETQ. The CDR3 runs 16 residues. CDR3 sequence reads: CASSLSRPHDGDTQYF. CDR3 DNA: TGCGCCAGCAGCTTGTCCAGGCCACATGATGGAGATACGCAGTATTTT. The entire variable domain, with the rest obtained from reference TRBV5-1 and TRBJ2-3, is as follows: KAGVTQTPRYLIKTRGQQVTLSCSPISGHRSVSWYQQTPGQGLQFLFEYFSETQRNKGNFPGRFSGRQFSNSRSEMNVSTLELGDSALYLCASSLSRPHDGDTQYFGPGTRLTVL.

V and J are TRBV25-1 and TRBJ1-2; weak D call: TRBD1 (5 bases). Germline values: CDR1 MGHDK, CDR2 SYGVNS. Between the trimmed V and J ends, which lost 3 bases and 0 bases, there was a span of 8 bases. The CDR3 has 14 amino acids. DNA for the CDR3: TGTGCCAGCAGTGAGTGGGGGACTAACTATGGCTACACCTTC. Translated: CASSEWGTNYGYTF.

This clonotype was picked up a small number of times. This rearrangement joins TRBV20-1 to TRBJ2-7, with TRBD2 matching 11 bases. The CDR3 sequence is 14 residues long. From germline, CDR1 is DFQATT and CDR2 SNEGSKA (reference sequence). The V and J ends lost 3 bases and 3 bases, in that order; junction bases with no gene match: 4. The CDR3 DNA reads as TGCAGTGCTAGCCAGACTAGCGGGGACTACGAGCAGTACTTC. Its protein is CSASQTSGDYEQYF.

This clonotype turned up a few times. The V and J genes are TRBV18 and TRBJ2-7; TRBD2 matches 12 bases. Germline assignment: CDR1 KGHSH and CDR2 LQKENI. The V and J ends lost 5 bases and 6 bases, in that order; junction bases with no gene match: 8. This CDR3 contains 15 residues. The CDR3 sequence is CASSSRLAGESEQYF. In nucleotides, the CDR3 is TGTGCCAGCTCATCCAGACTAGCGGGAGAATCCGAGCAGTACTTC. Drawing the rest from reference TRBV18 and TRBJ2-7, the complete variable domain is NAGVMQNPRHLVRRRGQEARLRCSPMKGHSHVYWYRQLPEEGLKFMVYLQKENIIDESGMPKERFSAEFPKEGPSILRIQQVVRGDSAAYFCASSSRLAGESEQYFGPGTRLTVT.

The genes are TRBV5-4 and TRBJ2-2; tentative D call: TRBD2 (6 bases). V was cut by 4 bases and J by 7 bases, with 14 bases left in between. The length of the CDR3 is 14 residues. CDR1 SGHNT and CDR2 YYREEE come from the germline V gene (reference sequence). This CDR3 is CASSLEEGIGELFF. The CDR3 DNA is TGTGCCAGCAGCCTTGAGGAGGGGATCGGGGAGCTGTTTTTT. The full variable domain, with the rest looked up from reference TRBV5-4 and TRBJ2-2, is ETGVTQSPTHLIKTRGQQVTLRCSSQSGHNTVSWYQQALGQGPQFIFQYYREEENGRGNFPPRFSGLQFPNYSSELNVNALELDDSALYLCASSLEEGIGELFFGEGSRLTVL.

This clonotype has at least ten counts. This rearrangement joins TRBV10-3 to TRBJ1-1; TRBD1 matches 9 bases. With 6 bases clipped from V and 2 bases from J, the junction kept 1 base outside the gene matches. CDR3 length equals 13 residues. CDR1 is ENHRY, CDR2 SYGVKD, per germline. For the CDR3, the DNA is TGTGCCATCAGGGGACAGGGAAACACTGAAGCTTTCTTT. Protein sequence: CAIRGQGNTEAFF.

The chain couples TRBV7-9 to TRBJ1-6; no firm D call. The CDR3 consists of 15 residues. Germline V gene lookup returns CDR1 SEHNR and CDR2 FQNEAQ (reference sequence). Trimming shortened V by 1 base and J by 7 bases, and 11 bases separated the two germline ends. As DNA, the CDR3 is TGTGCCAGCAGCTTAGATGTCCGGGCGAATTCACCCCTCCACTTT. Translating gives CASSLDVRANSPLHF.

The J gene is TRBJ2-7, the V gene TRBV5-1; D is ambiguous. The CDR3 extends over 14 amino acids. The V gene's germline CDR1 is SGHRS and CDR2 YFSETQ. Trimming removed 1 base from V and 3 bases from J, with 11 bases in between. CDR3 coding DNA: TGCGCCAGCAGCTTGCGTCCGTCAAACTACGAGCAGTACTTC. This translates into CASSLRPSNYEQYF.

The chain is built from TRBV5-5 and TRBJ2-7; maybe TRBD1 (6 bases). The CDR3 is 15 residues long. The germline CDR1 and CDR2 sequences are SGHKS and YYEKEE (reference sequence). Trimming took off 4 bases at V and 7 bases at J, with 21 bases between the two ends. The CDR3 coding sequence is TGTGCCAGCAGCATAGACGGGACCTCAAGGGGGGAGCAGTACTTC. This encodes CASSIDGTSRGEQYF.

This clonotype occurred many times. This chain connects TRBV11-1 to TRBJ2-7; weak D call: TRBD1 (5 bases). Looked up from germline, CDR1 is SGHAT and CDR2 is FQDESV (reference sequence). CDR3 length equals 15 residues. V gave up 2 bases and J gave up 3 bases, with 14 bases separating them. This CDR3 reads CASSLSDSADYEQYF. Here the CDR3 DNA reads TGTGCCAGCAGCTTATCAGACAGTGCCGACTACGAGCAGTACTTC.

This clonotype was observed a few times. The rearrangement joins TRBV6-1 to TRBJ2-7; D possibly uses TRBD1 or TRBD2 (5 bases each). In germline, CDR1 is MNHNS, CDR2 SASEGT. Trimming pared 6 bases from V and 3 bases from J, leaving 12 bases between. This CDR3 comprises 13 residues. CDR3 region: CASRQTEGYEQYF. For the CDR3, the DNA is TGTGCCAGCAGGCAGACAGAGGGCTACGAGCAGTACTTC.

The chain has TRBV29-1 and TRBJ2-5; TRBD1 agrees at 10 bases. The CDR3 covers 13 residues. V shed 4 bases and J 6 bases; nucleotides not matched to a gene: 5. Germline V gene sequence: CDR1 SQVTM, CDR2 ANQGSEA. CDR3 coding DNA: TGCAGCGTTGTAGGACAGGGGGAACAGACCCAGTACTTC. This gives the protein CSVVGQGEQTQYF.

Note on this clonotype: One base away lies a much larger clone, so this may be a sequencing read error. The rearrangement uses TRBV25-1 and TRBJ2-3, with 7 bases fitting TRBD2. The CDR3 contains 16 residues. The junction had 12 bases not matched to a gene; V was cut back by 5 bases and J by 4 bases. Germline V gene lookup returns CDR1 MGHDK and CDR2 SYGVNS. The CDR3 is CASSPHSGRASDTQYF. The CDR3 DNA reads TGTGCCAGCAGTCCCCATAGCGGGCGGGCCTCAGATACGCAGTATTTT.

In this sample, this clonotype turned up many times. The chain joins TRBV5-1 to TRBJ1-1; D perhaps matches TRBD1 (6 bases). This CDR3 spans 14 amino acids. Germline CDR1 reads SGHRS; CDR2 reads YFSETQ. V dropped 4 bases and J dropped 1 base, with 11 bases sitting between them. The CDR3 region is CASSGRGGNTEAFF. The CDR3 nucleotides read TGCGCCAGCAGCGGCAGGGGCGGGAACACTGAAGCTTTCTTT. The full variable domain, completed using reference TRBV5-1 and TRBJ1-1, is KAGVTQTPRYLIKTRGQQVTLSCSPISGHRSVSWYQQTPGQGLQFLFEYFSETQRNKGNFPGRFSGRQFSNSRSEMNVSTLELGDSALYLCASSGRGGNTEAFFGQGTRLTVV.

The genes are TRBV6-2 or TRBV6-3 and TRBJ2-4, with 11 positions matching TRBD1. Germline CDR1 is MNHEY and CDR2 is SVGEGT. The CDR3 runs 14 residues. Trimming cost V 6 bases and J 6 bases; bases outside gene matches: 4. CDR3 in DNA: TGTGCCAGCAGCCGGACAGGGGGCATAAACATTCAGTACTTC. It encodes CASSRTGGINIQYF.

This clonotype was picked up a small number of times. The chain joins TRBV5-1 to TRBJ2-2; 9 bases are shared with TRBD2. Germline CDR1 reads SGHRS; CDR2 reads YFSETQ. Trimming removed 4 bases from V and 3 bases from J; junction bases left unmatched: 7. The CDR3 contains 16 residues. Written as DNA, the CDR3 is TGCGCCAGCAGCGCCATAGCGGGGGCCGACACCGGGGAGCTGTTTTTT. Translated, it gives CASSAIAGADTGELFF.

The rearrangement uses TRBV6-2 or TRBV6-3 and TRBJ2-1; D remains unclear. CDR1 and CDR2 from the germline V gene are MNHEY and SVGEGT. The CDR3 sequence is 17 residues long. Deletions cut 2 bases from V and 5 bases from J, with 19 bases between. CDR3 nucleotides: TGTGCCAGCAGTTACAGGAAAGGGATTAGTCTTAACAATGAGCAGTTCTTC. It is translated as CASSYRKGISLNNEQFF.

This clonotype showed up just a few times. The rearrangement joins TRBV5-1 to TRBJ2-2, with 7 bases fitting TRBD2. Germline CDR1 and CDR2: SGHRS and YFSETQ. This CDR3 is 15 amino acids long. The ends lost 2 bases at V and 5 bases at J; junction bases unmatched: 6. The CDR3 region is CASSLGREPTGELFF. The DNA of the CDR3 is TGCGCCAGCAGCTTAGGGCGGGAGCCAACCGGGGAGCTGTTTTTT.

The sample holds many counts of this clonotype. This chain joins TRBV7-9 and TRBJ2-1; possible D gene TRBD2, 6 bases. In germline, CDR1 is SEHNR, CDR2 FQNEAQ (reference sequence). The CDR3 is 13 residues long. V gave up 5 bases and J gave up 9 bases, with 14 bases separating them. CDR3 residues: CASSPRELREQFF. The CDR3 DNA reads as TGTGCCAGCAGCCCTCGGGAGCTTCGTGAGCAGTTCTTC.

The rearrangement links TRBV4-1 to TRBJ2-5, with TRBD2 matching 9 bases. CDR3 length: 19 residues. Germline CDR1 MGHRA, CDR2 YSYEKL. The ends lost 4 bases at V and 2 bases at J; junction bases unmatched: 17. The CDR3 nucleotides are TGCGCCAGCAGCCCGAACCGATGGAGCGGGGGGAAACATCAAGAGACCCAGTACTTC. Translation: CASSPNRWSGGKHQETQYF.

This clonotype was counted between two and nine times. The V gene is TRBV20-1, the J gene TRBJ2-2, with unresolved D. The CDR3 is made up of 11 amino acids. Trimming removed 6 bases from V and 2 bases from J, with 4 bases in between. Per the germline V gene, CDR1 is DFQATT and CDR2 is SNEGSKA (reference sequence). Written as DNA, the CDR3 is TGCAGTGCCTATAACACCGGGGAGCTGTTTTTT. It specifies CSAYNTGELFF.

This clonotype has just a few counts. The chain carries TRBV20-1 and TRBJ2-5, with no clear D. V gave up 3 bases and J gave up 0 bases, with 5 bases separating them. In germline, CDR1 is DFQATT, CDR2 SNEGSKA (reference sequence). This CDR3 spans 12 amino acids. As DNA, the CDR3 is TGCAGTGCTAGTACCAACCAAGAGACCCAGTACTTC. Translated: CSASTNQETQYF.

This sequence joins TRBV4-3 and TRBJ1-3; D unresolved. Germline CDR1 reads LGHNA; CDR2 reads YSLEER. The CDR3 is made up of 15 amino acids. V lost 4 bases and J 4 bases, leaving 14 bases between the germline ends. The CDR3 loop is CASSLKYQIGNTIYF. CDR3 coding DNA: TGCGCCAGCAGCCTTAAGTATCAGATCGGAAACACCATATATTTT.